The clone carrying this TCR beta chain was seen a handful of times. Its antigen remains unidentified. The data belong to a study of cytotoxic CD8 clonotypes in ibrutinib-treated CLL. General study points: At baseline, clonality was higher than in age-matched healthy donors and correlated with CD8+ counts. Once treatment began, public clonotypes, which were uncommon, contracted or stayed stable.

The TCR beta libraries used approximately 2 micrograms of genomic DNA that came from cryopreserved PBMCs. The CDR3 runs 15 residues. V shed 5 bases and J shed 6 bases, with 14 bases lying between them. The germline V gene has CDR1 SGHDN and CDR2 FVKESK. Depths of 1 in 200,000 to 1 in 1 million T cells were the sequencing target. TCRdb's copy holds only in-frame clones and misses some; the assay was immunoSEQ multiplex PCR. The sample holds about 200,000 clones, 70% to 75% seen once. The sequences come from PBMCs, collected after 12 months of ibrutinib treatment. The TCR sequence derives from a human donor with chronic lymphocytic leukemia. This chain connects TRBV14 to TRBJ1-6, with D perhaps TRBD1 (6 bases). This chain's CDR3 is CASSSQGLGNSPLHF. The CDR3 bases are TGTGCCAGCAGCTCACAGGGTCTCGGTAATTCACCCCTCCACTTT.